Below, 17 T cell receptor beta chains from the same sample are listed, as sequenced in a study of blood T cell repertoires in COVID-19. The assay was immunoSEQ multiplex PCR, and TCRdb's table has in-frame clones only and misses some. The sample has under 250,000 clones, about 80% seen once. Sequencing used peripheral blood. The receptors come from a woman aged 25 to 45 who had recovered from COVID-19.

V and J are TRBV28 and TRBJ2-1, with 9 bases aligning to TRBD1. Per the germline V gene, CDR1 is MDHEN and CDR2 is SYDVKM. Trimming took 6 bases from V and 6 from J; bases not matched to a gene: 3. CDR3 length: 13 residues. As DNA, the CDR3 is TGTGCCAGCAGAACGGGACAGGGCAATGAGCAGTTCTTC. Its translation is CASRTGQGNEQFF.

The V gene is TRBV5-6, the J gene TRBJ2-7; D unclear. Germline loops: CDR1 SGHDT, CDR2 YYEEEE. The CDR3 is made up of 12 amino acids. V lost 2 bases to trimming and J lost 2 bases, with 5 bases between them. The CDR3 reads CASSLQTYEQYF. The CDR3 DNA follows: TGTGCCAGCAGCTTACAGACCTACGAGCAGTACTTC.

The V call is TRBV4-1, the J call TRBJ1-4, with a tentative D call TRBD1 (5 bases). The CDR3 spans 16 residues. V lost 1 base to trimming and J lost 7 bases, with 16 bases between them. Germline values: CDR1 MGHRA, CDR2 YSYEKL. CDR3 DNA sequence: TGCGCCAGCAGCCAAGGCGGGGCGGCGATGCGTGAAAAACTGTTTTTT. Protein product: CASSQGGAAMREKLFF.

This rearrangement joins TRBV27 to TRBJ1-5, with a possible D match to TRBD1 (6 bases). The CDR3 is 15 residues long. Germline CDR1 MNHEY, CDR2 SMNVEV (reference sequence). Trimming pared 6 bases from V and 2 bases from J, leaving 14 bases between. As DNA, the CDR3 is TGTGCCAGCAGCTCACAGGGATTCGGCAATCAGCCCCAGCATTTT. This sequence encodes CASSSQGFGNQPQHF.

This sequence joins TRBV9 and TRBJ2-2, with 11 positions matching TRBD1. Germline CDR1 is SGDLS and CDR2 is YYNGEE. The junction had 8 bases not matched to a gene; V was cut back by 5 bases and J by 5 bases. The CDR3 length is 16 residues. CDR3 sequence (DNA): TGTGCCAGCAGAAAAGGACAGGGGGCAGGAACCGGGGAGCTGTTTTTT. Translation: CASRKGQGAGTGELFF. Full variable domain (remainder filled in from reference TRBV9 and TRBJ2-2): DSGVTQTPKHLITATGQRVTLRCSPRSGDLSVYWYQQSLDQGLQFLIQYYNGEERAKGNILERFSAQQFPDLHSELNLSSLELGDSALYFCASRKGQGAGTGELFFGEGSRLTVL.

The rearrangement links TRBV2 to TRBJ2-5, with a weak D call TRBD1 (5 bases). Trimming shortened V by 5 bases and J by 1 base, and 11 bases separated the two germline ends. The germline V gene encodes CDR1 SNHLY and CDR2 FYNNEI. The CDR3 has 14 amino acids. Written as DNA, the CDR3 is TGTGCCAGCAGTCCTGTGGGGCGCCAAGAGACCCAGTACTTC. Translating it yields CASSPVGRQETQYF.

The chain recombines TRBV2 with TRBJ2-3, with 7 bases aligning to TRBD2. The CDR3 runs to 12 residues. Germline CDR1 and CDR2: SNHLY and FYNNEI. V lost 11 bases to trimming and J lost 2 bases; unmatched junction nucleotides: 4. CDR3 residues: CALGDYTDTQYF. In DNA, the CDR3 is TGTGCCTTGGGGGACTACACAGATACGCAGTATTTT.

CDR3: CASRDSGGPQETQYF. The DNA for the CDR3 is TGTGCCAGTCGCGATAGCGGAGGCCCCCAAGAGACCCAGTACTTC. This rearrangement joins TRBV19 to TRBJ2-5; TRBD2 is a possible D gene (6 bases). The CDR3 is made up of 15 amino acids. The V and J ends lost 8 bases and 1 base respectively, with 17 bases between them. Germline values: CDR1 LNHDA, CDR2 SQIVND (reference sequence).

The chain joins TRBV6-5 to TRBJ1-5; 9 bases map to TRBD1. The germline V gene has CDR1 MNHEY and CDR2 SVGAGI. CDR3 length: 15 amino acids. With 1 base clipped from V and 5 bases from J, the junction kept 3 bases outside the gene matches. This CDR3 is CASSYLQGADQPQHF. The CDR3 region has the DNA TGTGCCAGCAGTTACTTACAGGGGGCTGATCAGCCCCAGCATTTT.

The chain recombines TRBV6-5 with TRBJ1-4; 7 nucleotides align to TRBD1. Germline CDR1 reads MNHEY; CDR2 reads SVGAGI. The J segment lost 6 bases and the V segment lost 3 bases, leaving 4 bases of the junction unmatched. The CDR3 contains 14 residues. CDR3 amino acids: CASSYYGQDEKLFF. The CDR3 DNA reads as TGTGCCAGCAGTTATTACGGACAGGATGAAAAACTGTTTTTT.

The J gene is TRBJ2-7, the V gene TRBV9, with TRBD2 identical over 7 bases. CDR1 and CDR2 from the germline V gene are SGDLS and YYNGEE. The CDR3 loop spans 16 amino acids. V lost 0 bases and J lost 2; bases outside the gene matches: 8. CDR3 in amino acids: CASSVGASGNTYEQYF. The CDR3 DNA reads TGTGCCAGCAGCGTAGGCGCTAGCGGAAACACCTACGAGCAGTACTTC.

V is TRBV9 and J is TRBJ2-3, with 7 nucleotides matching TRBD2. The CDR3 covers 16 residues. Trimming took 0 bases from V and 0 from J; bases not matched to a gene: 4. The germline V gene encodes CDR1 SGDLS and CDR2 YYNGEE. CDR3 sequence: CASSVDRRESTDTQYF. CDR3 DNA sequence: TGTGCCAGCAGCGTAGACCGGCGGGAGAGCACAGATACGCAGTATTTT. The variable domain in full, completed from reference TRBV9 and TRBJ2-3, reads DSGVTQTPKHLITATGQRVTLRCSPRSGDLSVYWYQQSLDQGLQFLIQYYNGEERAKGNILERFSAQQFPDLHSELNLSSLELGDSALYFCASSVDRRESTDTQYFGPGTRLTVL.

This clone has only one observation. This chain connects TRBV27 to TRBJ1-2, with 7 bases matching TRBD1. There are 15 residues in the CDR3. Germline CDR1 is MNHEY and CDR2 is SMNVEV (reference sequence). Trimming cost V 5 bases and J 8 bases; bases outside gene matches: 14. The CDR3: CASSTIAAGGIGYTF. Here the CDR3 DNA reads TGTGCCAGCAGTACTATAGCGGCAGGGGGGATCGGCTACACCTTC.

The chain links TRBV11-2 to TRBJ1-1; D call uncertain. Germline V lookup: CDR1 SGHAT, CDR2 FQNNGV. V dropped 1 base and J dropped 0 bases, with 6 bases sitting between them. The CDR3 is 14 residues long. This CDR3 is CASSLGRLNTEAFF. DNA for the CDR3: TGTGCCAGCAGCTTAGGGCGGTTGAACACTGAAGCTTTCTTT.

This chain joins TRBV28 and TRBJ2-7, with 7 nucleotides matching TRBD2. V shed 2 bases and J 5 bases; nucleotides not matched to a gene: 9. The CDR3 totals 15 residues. Germline-derived CDR1 and CDR2 are MDHEN and SYDVKM. In nucleotides, the CDR3 is TGTGCCAGCAGTTTAGGCGGGGGTTTTTTGGACGAGCAGTACTTC. Translated: CASSLGGGFLDEQYF.

This rearrangement joins TRBV28 to TRBJ1-2; D might be TRBD1 (5 bases). V was cut by 8 bases and J by 4 bases, with 23 bases left in between. Germline V gene data show CDR1 as MDHEN and CDR2 as SYDVKM. The CDR3 is 16 residues long. CDR3 DNA sequence: TGTGCCAGCTGCCCAGCCGCGGTTAGGGGCATCTATGGCTACACCTTC. Protein product: CASCPAAVRGIYGYTF.

The genes are TRBV6-5 and TRBJ2-3; maybe TRBD2 (5 bases). Germline CDR1 and CDR2: MNHEY and SVGAGI. V was cut by 7 bases and J by 6 bases, with 14 bases left in between. The CDR3 sequence is 13 residues long. The CDR3 spells CASNPASLDTQYF. DNA for the CDR3: TGTGCCAGCAATCCGGCTAGCTTGGATACGCAGTATTTT.